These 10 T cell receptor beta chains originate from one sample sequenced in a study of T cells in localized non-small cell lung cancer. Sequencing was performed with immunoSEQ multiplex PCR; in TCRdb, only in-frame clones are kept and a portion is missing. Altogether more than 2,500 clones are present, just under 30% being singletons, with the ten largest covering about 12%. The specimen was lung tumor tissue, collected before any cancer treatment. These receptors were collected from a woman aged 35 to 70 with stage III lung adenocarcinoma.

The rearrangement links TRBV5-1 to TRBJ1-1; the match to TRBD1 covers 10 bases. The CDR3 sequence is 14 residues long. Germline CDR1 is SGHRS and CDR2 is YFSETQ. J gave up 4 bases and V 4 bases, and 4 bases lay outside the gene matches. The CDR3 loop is CASSEGQGFTEAFF. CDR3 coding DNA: TGCGCCAGCAGCGAGGGACAGGGGTTCACTGAAGCTTTCTTT.

This CDR3 is CASSYQGQGSTEAFF. CDR3 sequence (DNA): TGTGCCAGCAGTTACCAGGGACAGGGGAGCACTGAAGCTTTCTTT. The chain combines TRBV6-8 with TRBJ1-1; TRBD1 aligns across 10 bases. CDR1 and CDR2 from the germline V gene are MNHGY and SAAAGT. J was trimmed by 4 bases and V by 2 bases; bases with no gene match: 4. The CDR3 contains 15 residues.

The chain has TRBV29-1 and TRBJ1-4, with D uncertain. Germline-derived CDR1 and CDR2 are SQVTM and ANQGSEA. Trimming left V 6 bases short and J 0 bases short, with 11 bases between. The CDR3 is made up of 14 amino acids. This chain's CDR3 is CSVASSATNEKLFF. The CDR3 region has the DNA TGCAGCGTGGCGTCATCGGCAACTAATGAAAAACTGTTTTTT.

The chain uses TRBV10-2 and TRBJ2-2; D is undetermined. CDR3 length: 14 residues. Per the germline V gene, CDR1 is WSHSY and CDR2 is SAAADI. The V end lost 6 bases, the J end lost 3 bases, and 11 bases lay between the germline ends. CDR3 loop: CASRTLGHTGELFF. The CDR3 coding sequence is TGCGCCAGCAGGACCTTAGGGCACACCGGGGAGCTGTTTTTT.

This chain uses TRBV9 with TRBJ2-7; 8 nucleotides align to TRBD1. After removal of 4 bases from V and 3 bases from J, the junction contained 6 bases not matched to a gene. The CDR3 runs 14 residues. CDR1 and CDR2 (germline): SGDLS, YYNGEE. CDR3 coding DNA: TGTGCCAGCAGCCCGGGACAGGTAGGCTACGAGCAGTACTTC. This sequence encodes CASSPGQVGYEQYF.

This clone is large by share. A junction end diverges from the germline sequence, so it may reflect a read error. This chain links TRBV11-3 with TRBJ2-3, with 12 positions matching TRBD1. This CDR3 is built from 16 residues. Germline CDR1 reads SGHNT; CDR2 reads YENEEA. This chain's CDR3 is CASSLPGTGGTDTQYF. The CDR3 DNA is TGTGCCAGCAGCTTGCCAGGGACAGGGGGCACCGATACGCAGTATTTT.

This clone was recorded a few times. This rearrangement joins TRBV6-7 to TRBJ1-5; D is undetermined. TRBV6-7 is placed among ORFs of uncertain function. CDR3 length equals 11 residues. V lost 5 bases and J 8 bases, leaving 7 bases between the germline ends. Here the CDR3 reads CASSEEEPQHF. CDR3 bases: TGTGCCAGCAGTGAAGAGGAGCCCCAGCATTTT.

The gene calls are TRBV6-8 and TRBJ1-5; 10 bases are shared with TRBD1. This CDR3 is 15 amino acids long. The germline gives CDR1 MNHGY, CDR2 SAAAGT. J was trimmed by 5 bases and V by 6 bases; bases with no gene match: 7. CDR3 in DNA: TGTGCCAGCAGCCTCGGACAGGGGGTTTATCAGCCCCAGCATTTT. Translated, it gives CASSLGQGVYQPQHF.

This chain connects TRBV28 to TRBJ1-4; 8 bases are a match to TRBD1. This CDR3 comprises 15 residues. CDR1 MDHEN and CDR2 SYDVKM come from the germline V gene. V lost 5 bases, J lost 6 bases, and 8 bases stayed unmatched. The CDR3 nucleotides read TGTGCCAGCAGTGCCCTAGGACAGGGTGATGAAAAACTGTTTTTT. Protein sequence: CASSALGQGDEKLFF.

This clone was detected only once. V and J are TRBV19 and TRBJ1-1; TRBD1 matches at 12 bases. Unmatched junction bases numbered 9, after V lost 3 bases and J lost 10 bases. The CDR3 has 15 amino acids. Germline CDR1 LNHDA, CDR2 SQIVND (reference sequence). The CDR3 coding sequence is TGTGCCAGTAGTATCCAGGGACAGGGGGCGGGGCGAGCTTTCTTT. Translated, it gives CASSIQGQGAGRAFF.